These 11 T cell receptor beta chains were all obtained from the same sample, sequenced in a study of cytomegalovirus exposure and HLA in healthy donors. The PCR had 60 Vbeta and 13 Jbeta primers. The assay was immunoSEQ multiplex PCR, and TCRdb's table has in-frame clones only and misses some. This sample carries roughly 250,000 clones, approximately 84% of them seen once, and the ten largest clones take roughly 2%. Sequencing input: PBMCs. The receptor source for this set is a woman between 40 and 50 years old in good health and CMV-seropositive.

The chain combines TRBV7-9 with TRBJ1-3, with a weak D call TRBD1 (6 bases). The CDR3 runs to 14 residues. Germline loops: CDR1 SEHNR, CDR2 FQNEAQ (reference sequence). V lost 2 bases and J lost 7, with 12 bases in between. CDR3 sequence (DNA): TGTGCCAGCAGCTTAAAGTCAGGGGAGAACACCATATATTTT. Its protein product is CASSLKSGENTIYF.

The rearrangement uses TRBV5-1 and TRBJ1-4; 8 bases match TRBD1. V lost 2 bases to trimming and J lost 0 bases; unmatched junction nucleotides: 12. The CDR3 sequence is 19 residues long. Germline V gene data show CDR1 as SGHRS and CDR2 as YFSETQ. CDR3 sequence reads: CASSLGPTGGLATNEKLFF. The DNA for the CDR3 is TGCGCCAGCAGCTTAGGACCCACAGGGGGGCTTGCAACTAATGAAAAACTGTTTTTT.

The V call is TRBV5-1, the J call TRBJ2-7; 11 nucleotides match TRBD1. The CDR3 covers 16 residues. Germline trimming cut 4 bases from V and 4 bases from J; bases unmatched to any gene: 10. Germline assignment: CDR1 SGHRS and CDR2 YFSETQ. The CDR3 reads CASSLTGQGARYEQYF. The DNA of the CDR3 is TGCGCCAGCAGCCTCACCGGACAGGGGGCGCGTTACGAGCAGTACTTC.

The V call is TRBV18, the J call TRBJ2-1; no clear D gene. The V and J ends lost 1 base and 9 bases respectively, with 7 bases between them. CDR3 length: 12 amino acids. CDR1 and CDR2 from the germline V gene are KGHSH and LQKENI. DNA of the CDR3: TGTGCCAGCTCACCACTTGGCACTGAGCAGTTCTTC. This translates into CASSPLGTEQFF.

This chain connects TRBV2 to TRBJ2-2, with 8 bases that match TRBD2. The CDR3 is made up of 16 amino acids. Germline V gene sequence: CDR1 SNHLY, CDR2 FYNNEI. The V segment lost 2 bases and the J segment 6 bases; nucleotides outside the gene matches: 8. The CDR3 sequence is CASSESFAGGPGELFF. In nucleotides, the CDR3 is TGTGCCAGCAGTGAAAGTTTTGCGGGAGGACCCGGGGAGCTGTTTTTT.

The rearrangement joins TRBV7-3 to TRBJ1-1; D perhaps matches TRBD1 (5 bases). This CDR3 spans 14 amino acids. From germline, CDR1 is SGHTA and CDR2 FQGTGA. The V and J ends lost 2 bases and 4 bases respectively, with 11 bases between them. CDR3 bases: TGTGCCAGCAGCTTATGGGGGGAGGGCACTGAAGCTTTCTTT. Amino acid sequence: CASSLWGEGTEAFF.

CDR3 protein: CASSLEAPNSNQPQHF. Here the CDR3 DNA reads TGTGCCAGCAGCTTAGAAGCGCCGAATAGCAATCAGCCCCAGCATTTT. The V and J genes are TRBV7-2 and TRBJ1-5; no definite D call. The CDR3 runs to 16 residues. CDR1 is SGHTA, CDR2 FQGNSA, per germline. V was cut by 1 base and J by 0 bases, with 10 bases left in between.

The J gene is TRBJ1-5, the V gene TRBV10-2, with D maybe TRBD1 (5 bases). Looked up from germline, CDR1 is WSHSY and CDR2 is SAAADI. V was shortened by 10 bases and J by 3 bases, with 16 bases between the two germline ends. The CDR3 sequence is 14 residues long. The CDR3 DNA reads as TGCGCCAAAAAGGGGCAGCAAATCAATCAGCCCCAGCATTTT. This gives the protein CAKKGQQINQPQHF.

About this clone itself: This specimen includes other DNA sequences encoding the same CDR3. The chain has TRBV19 and TRBJ1-1; D uncertain. The CDR3 sequence is 14 residues long. Germline V lookup: CDR1 LNHDA, CDR2 SQIVND (reference sequence). Trimming took off 3 bases at V and 1 base at J, with 9 bases between the two ends. The CDR3 coding sequence is TGTGCCAGTAGTATCTCCCGGGGGAACACTGAAGCTTTCTTT. Protein sequence: CASSISRGNTEAFF.

The chain carries TRBV28 and TRBJ1-1; no firm D call. The CDR3 extends over 13 amino acids. Germline loops: CDR1 MDHEN, CDR2 SYDVKM. Trimming stripped 1 base from V and 1 base from J, with 4 bases between. DNA of the CDR3: TGTGCCAGCAGTTTATCCGGGAACACTGAAGCTTTCTTT. This gives the protein CASSLSGNTEAFF.

The chain employs TRBV18 and TRBJ1-1; possible D gene TRBD1, 6 bases. Germline loops: CDR1 KGHSH, CDR2 LQKENI. Trimming removed 3 bases at V and 6 bases at J, with 14 bases between. CDR3 length: 14 residues. The CDR3 DNA reads TGTGCCAGCTCACCGGGGGGGGGCCAGGCTGAAGCTTTCTTT. Translated: CASSPGGGQAEAFF.